The 17 T cell receptor beta chains listed next were all sequenced from one sample in a study of control samples from healthy donors and cancer patients. The data were produced by immunoSEQ multiplex PCR, yet TCRdb's version contains in-frame clones alone and is incomplete. The data show around 200,000 clones, roughly 91% seen once. Sequencing used blood. Receptor source: a woman between 25 and 40 years old in good health.

The chain has TRBV18 and TRBJ1-3; D remains unclear. CDR1 and CDR2 from the germline V gene are KGHSH and LQKENI. The CDR3 is 19 amino acids. The V end lost 1 base, the J end lost 4 bases, and 23 bases lay between the germline ends. CDR3 sequence: CASSPLGAGQDNSGNTIYF. Written as DNA, the CDR3 is TGTGCCAGCTCACCACTTGGCGCAGGTCAGGATAACTCCGGAAACACCATATATTTT.

This rearrangement joins TRBV15 to TRBJ1-5, with 7 bases lining up with TRBD1. Germline CDR1 and CDR2: LNHNV and YYDKDF (reference sequence). The junction had 3 bases not matched to a gene; V was cut back by 2 bases and J by 5 bases. CDR3 length equals 14 residues. Written as DNA, the CDR3 is TGTGCCACCAGCAGATCCGACAGGGATCAGCCCCAGCATTTT. This encodes CATSRSDRDQPQHF.

The CDR3: CASSLGGLRAEAFF. DNA for the CDR3: TGTGCCAGCAGCTTGGGGGGTCTTCGGGCTGAAGCTTTCTTT. The chain combines TRBV7-2 with TRBJ1-1; possible D gene TRBD1, 5 bases. CDR3 length: 14 residues. Germline V gene lookup returns CDR1 SGHTA and CDR2 FQGNSA. V lost 3 bases and J lost 6, with 14 bases in between.

This chain links TRBV5-6 with TRBJ2-3; D not certain. V lost 1 base and J 0 bases, leaving 9 bases between the germline ends. This CDR3 region has 15 residues. Per the germline V gene, CDR1 is SGHDT and CDR2 is YYEEEE. The CDR3 loop is CASSLFGPSTDTQYF. CDR3 sequence (DNA): TGTGCCAGCAGCTTGTTCGGACCTAGCACAGATACGCAGTATTTT.

On this clone: This specimen includes other DNA sequences encoding the same CDR3. The chain employs TRBV12-3 or TRBV12-4 and TRBJ1-1; D gene unclear. This CDR3 contains 13 residues. Trimming cost V 3 bases and J 1 base, with 6 bases left between them. In DNA form, the CDR3 reads TGTGCCAGCAGTTTTGGCGGGAACACTGAAGCTTTCTTT. Translating it yields CASSFGGNTEAFF.

Regarding this clone: The junction shows a germline mismatch at one end, possibly a read error. The chain couples TRBV3-1 (or the pseudogene TRBV3-2) to TRBJ2-3, with 7 bases identical to TRBD1. The CDR3 spans 13 residues. Germline lookup yields CDR1 LGHDT and CDR2 YNNKEL (reference sequence). The CDR3 spells CASSQVGTATQYF. Written as DNA, the CDR3 is TGTGCCAGCAGCCAAGTTGGGACAGCTACGCAGTATTTT.

The chain joins TRBV6-4 to TRBJ2-1; D perhaps matches TRBD1 (5 bases). Germline CDR1 MRHNA, CDR2 SNTAGT. Trimming shortened V by 2 bases and J by 4 bases, and 6 bases separated the two germline ends. The CDR3 is made up of 13 amino acids. CDR3 amino acids: CASSDGAYNEQFF. In nucleotides, the CDR3 is TGTGCCAGCAGTGACGGGGCGTACAATGAGCAGTTCTTC.

The chain couples TRBV6-5 to TRBJ2-1; 8 nucleotides line up with TRBD2. Germline CDR1 reads MNHEY; CDR2 reads SVGAGI. V dropped 6 bases and J dropped 5; count of bases not matched to a gene: 9. CDR3 length: 15 amino acids. The DNA for the CDR3 is TGTGCCAGCAGGCCTCCGGGACTAGGGGACAATGAGCAGTTCTTC. Amino acids: CASRPPGLGDNEQFF.

J is TRBJ2-3 and V is TRBV25-1, with D perhaps being TRBD1 or TRBD2 (6 bases each). Germline V gives CDR1 MGHDK, CDR2 SYGVNS. The CDR3 is 14 residues long. The V end was cut by 3 bases, the J end by 1 base, with 8 bases between. The CDR3 DNA follows: TGTGCCAGCAGTGACCGGGGGCGCACAGATACGCAGTATTTT. Protein sequence: CASSDRGRTDTQYF. Full variable domain (outside the CDR3, taken from reference TRBV25-1 and TRBJ2-3): EADIYQTPRYLVIGTGKKITLECSQTMGHDKMYWYQQDPGMELHLIHYSYGVNSTEKGDLSSESTVSRIRTEHFPLTLESARPSHTSQYLCASSDRGRTDTQYFGPGTRLTVL.

This chain connects TRBV6-5 to TRBJ2-7; 7 positions agree with TRBD2. This CDR3 contains 15 residues. V lost 2 bases, J lost 3 bases, and 7 bases stayed unmatched. Germline CDR1 and CDR2: MNHEY and SVGAGI. This CDR3 is CASSYGGTTDYEQYF. The CDR3, as DNA: TGTGCCAGCAGTTACGGGGGGACTACAGACTACGAGCAGTACTTC.

Note on this clone: Distinct nucleotide sequences in the sample also encode this CDR3. The chain employs TRBV7-2 and TRBJ2-1; the D gene is possibly TRBD2 (5 bases). Germline assignment: CDR1 SGHTA and CDR2 FQGNSA. The V and J ends lost 6 bases and 0 bases respectively, with 12 bases between them. The CDR3 sequence is 15 residues long. Written as DNA, the CDR3 is TGTGCCAGCAGTTCCCTAGCAGGCTCCTACAATGAGCAGTTCTTC. It specifies CASSSLAGSYNEQFF.

The rearrangement joins TRBV5-1 to TRBJ2-7, with 7 bases aligning to TRBD1. Trimming took 5 bases from V and 2 from J; bases not matched to a gene: 7. The germline CDR1 and CDR2 sequences are SGHRS and YFSETQ. CDR3 size: 14 residues. CDR3 amino acids: CASRPLTGTYEQYF. Here the CDR3 DNA reads TGCGCCAGCAGACCGCTGACAGGGACCTACGAGCAGTACTTC.

The chain links TRBV10-3 to TRBJ2-3; D perhaps matches TRBD2 (6 bases). The CDR3 has 17 residues. Germline assignment: CDR1 ENHRY and CDR2 SYGVKD. The ends were cut back, 4 bases at V and 2 bases at J, with 19 bases in the middle. CDR3 loop: CAISGWGDSGLTDTQYF. The CDR3 bases are TGTGCCATCAGTGGTTGGGGGGATAGCGGACTCACAGATACGCAGTATTTT.

The V and J genes are TRBV7-9 and TRBJ1-1, with TRBD1 matching over 8 bases. V shed 7 bases and J 1 base; nucleotides not matched to a gene: 5. The CDR3 runs 14 residues. Looked up from germline, CDR1 is SEHNR and CDR2 is FQNEAQ (reference sequence). The DNA of the CDR3 is TGTGCCAGCAATAGACAGGGGCGGAACACTGAAGCTTTCTTT. This codes for CASNRQGRNTEAFF.

The V gene is TRBV10-3, the J gene TRBJ2-1; 7 nucleotides agree with TRBD2. Germline V gives CDR1 ENHRY, CDR2 SYGVKD. V trimming: 5 bases; J trimming: 3 bases; junction bases outside the gene matches: 7. CDR3 length: 15 residues. In DNA, the CDR3 is TGTGCCATCAGTCCCGGGACTACCTTCTACAATGAGCAGTTCTTC. Translation gives CAISPGTTFYNEQFF.

J is TRBJ2-3 and V is TRBV6-4, with TRBD2 matching 7 bases. Germline CDR1 and CDR2: MRHNA and SNTAGT. V was pared by 3 bases and J by 1 base, with 1 base of the junction left unmatched. CDR3 length equals 14 residues. The CDR3 DNA reads as TGTGCCAGCAGTGAGGGAGGGGGCACAGATACGCAGTATTTT. Translating it yields CASSEGGGTDTQYF.

The chain employs TRBV7-9 and TRBJ1-5; D is unclear. The V gene's germline CDR1 is SEHNR and CDR2 FQNEAQ (reference sequence). The germline V and J ends were trimmed by 1 base and 0 bases, with 4 bases remaining between them. The CDR3 contains 14 residues. CDR3 protein: CASSLVNSNQPQHF. CDR3 bases: TGTGCCAGCAGCTTAGTGAATAGCAATCAGCCCCAGCATTTT. Combining the CDR3 with reference TRBV7-9 and TRBJ1-5 gives the whole variable domain DTGVSQNPRHKITKRGQNVTFRCDPISEHNRLYWYRQTLGQGPEFLTYFQNEAQLEKSRLLSDRFSAERPKGSFSTLEIQRTEQGDSAMYLCASSLVNSNQPQHFGDGTRLSIL.